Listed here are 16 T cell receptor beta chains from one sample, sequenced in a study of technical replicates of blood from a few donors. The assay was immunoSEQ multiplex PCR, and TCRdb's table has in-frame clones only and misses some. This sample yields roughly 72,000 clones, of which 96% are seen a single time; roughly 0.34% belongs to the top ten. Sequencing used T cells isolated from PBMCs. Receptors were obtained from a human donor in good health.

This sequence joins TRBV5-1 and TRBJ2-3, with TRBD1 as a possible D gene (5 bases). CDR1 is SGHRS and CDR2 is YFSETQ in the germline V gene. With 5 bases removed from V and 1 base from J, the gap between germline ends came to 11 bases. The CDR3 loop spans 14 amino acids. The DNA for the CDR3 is TGCGCCAGCAGACAAGGGGAACGCACAGATACGCAGTATTTT. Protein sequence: CASRQGERTDTQYF.

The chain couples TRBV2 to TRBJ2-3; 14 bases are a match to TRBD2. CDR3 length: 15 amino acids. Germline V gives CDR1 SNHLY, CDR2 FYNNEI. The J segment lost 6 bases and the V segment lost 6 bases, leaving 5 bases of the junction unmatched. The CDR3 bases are TGTGCCAGCAGGCCGGGACTAGCGGGAGTGGATACGCAGTATTTT. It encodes CASRPGLAGVDTQYF.

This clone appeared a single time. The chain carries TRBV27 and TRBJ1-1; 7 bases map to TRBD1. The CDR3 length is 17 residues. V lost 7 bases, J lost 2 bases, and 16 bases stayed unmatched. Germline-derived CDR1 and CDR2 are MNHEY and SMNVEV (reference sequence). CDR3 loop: CASNQAGQTYSNTEAFF. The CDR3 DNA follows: TGTGCCAGCAATCAGGCGGGACAGACCTACTCTAACACTGAAGCTTTCTTT.

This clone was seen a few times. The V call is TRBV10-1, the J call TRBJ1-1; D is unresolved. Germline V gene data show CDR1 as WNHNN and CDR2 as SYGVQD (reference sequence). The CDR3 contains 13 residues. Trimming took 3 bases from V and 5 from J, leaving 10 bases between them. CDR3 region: CASSDGGETEAFF. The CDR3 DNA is TGCGCCAGCAGTGATGGCGGAGAGACTGAAGCTTTCTTT.

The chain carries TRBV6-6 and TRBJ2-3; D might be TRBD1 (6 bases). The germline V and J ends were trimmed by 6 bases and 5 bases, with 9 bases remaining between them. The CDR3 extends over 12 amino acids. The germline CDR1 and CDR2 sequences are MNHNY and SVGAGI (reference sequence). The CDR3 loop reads CASRKQGDTQYF. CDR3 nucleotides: TGTGCCAGCAGGAAACAGGGAGATACGCAGTATTTT.

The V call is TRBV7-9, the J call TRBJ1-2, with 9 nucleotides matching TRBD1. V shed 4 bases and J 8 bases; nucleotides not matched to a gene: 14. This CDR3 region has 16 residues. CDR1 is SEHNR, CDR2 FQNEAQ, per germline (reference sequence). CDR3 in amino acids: CASSSGTGPSAGGYTF. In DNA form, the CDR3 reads TGTGCCAGCAGCTCCGGGACAGGGCCTAGTGCGGGGGGCTACACCTTC.

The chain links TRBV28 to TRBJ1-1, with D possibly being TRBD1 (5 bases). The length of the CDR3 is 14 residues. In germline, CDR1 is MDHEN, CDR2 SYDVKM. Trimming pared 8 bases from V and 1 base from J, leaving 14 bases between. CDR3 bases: TGTGCCAGCCTCGGATGGGGCGAGAACACTGAAGCTTTCTTT. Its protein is CASLGWGENTEAFF.

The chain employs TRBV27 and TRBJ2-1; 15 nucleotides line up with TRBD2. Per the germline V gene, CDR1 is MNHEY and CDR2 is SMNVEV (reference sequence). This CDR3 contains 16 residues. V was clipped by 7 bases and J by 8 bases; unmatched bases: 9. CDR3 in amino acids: CASKTGTSGRWDEQFF. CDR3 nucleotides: TGTGCCAGCAAAACCGGGACTAGCGGGAGGTGGGATGAGCAGTTCTTC.

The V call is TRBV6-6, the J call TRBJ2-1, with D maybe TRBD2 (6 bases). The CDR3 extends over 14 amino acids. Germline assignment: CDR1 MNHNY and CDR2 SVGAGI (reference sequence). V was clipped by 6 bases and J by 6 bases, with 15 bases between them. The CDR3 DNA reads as TGTGCCAGCAGCGATAGCGGTTTTACCAATGAGCAGTTCTTC. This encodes CASSDSGFTNEQFF.

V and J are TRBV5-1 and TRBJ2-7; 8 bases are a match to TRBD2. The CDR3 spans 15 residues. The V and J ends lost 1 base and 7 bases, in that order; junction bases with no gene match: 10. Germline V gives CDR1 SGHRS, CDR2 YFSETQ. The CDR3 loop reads CASSLSSGTLREQYF. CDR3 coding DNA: TGCGCCAGCAGCTTGAGTAGCGGGACCCTAAGGGAGCAGTACTTC.

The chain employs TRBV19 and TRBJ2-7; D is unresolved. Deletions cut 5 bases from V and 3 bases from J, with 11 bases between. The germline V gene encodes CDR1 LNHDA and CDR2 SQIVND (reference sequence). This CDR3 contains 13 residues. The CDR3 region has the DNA TGTGCCAGTAGTCTTGACACCGGCTACGAGCAGTACTTC. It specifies CASSLDTGYEQYF.

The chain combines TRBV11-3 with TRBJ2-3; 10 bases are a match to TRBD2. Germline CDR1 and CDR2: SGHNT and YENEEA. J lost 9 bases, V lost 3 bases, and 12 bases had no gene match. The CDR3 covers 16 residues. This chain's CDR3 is CASSFSKGGLARTQYF. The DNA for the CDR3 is TGTGCCAGCAGCTTTTCTAAGGGGGGACTAGCGAGAACGCAGTATTTT.

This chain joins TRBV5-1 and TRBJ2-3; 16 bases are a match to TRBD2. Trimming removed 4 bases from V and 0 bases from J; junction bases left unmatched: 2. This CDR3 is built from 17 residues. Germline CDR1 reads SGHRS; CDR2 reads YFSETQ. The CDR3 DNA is TGCGCCAGCAGCCGGGGACTAGCGGGAGGGAGCACAGATACGCAGTATTTT. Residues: CASSRGLAGGSTDTQYF.

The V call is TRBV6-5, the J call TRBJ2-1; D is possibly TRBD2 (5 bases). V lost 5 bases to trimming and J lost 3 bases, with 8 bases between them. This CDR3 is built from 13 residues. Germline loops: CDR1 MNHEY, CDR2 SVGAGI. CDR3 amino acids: CASSIAFYNEQFF. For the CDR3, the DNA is TGTGCCAGCAGTATAGCGTTCTACAATGAGCAGTTCTTC.

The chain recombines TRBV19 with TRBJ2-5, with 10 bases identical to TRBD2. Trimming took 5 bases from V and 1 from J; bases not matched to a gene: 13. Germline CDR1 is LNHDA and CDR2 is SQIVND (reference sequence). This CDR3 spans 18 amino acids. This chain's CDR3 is CASSAPGTSDTFQETQYF. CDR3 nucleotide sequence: TGTGCCAGTAGTGCCCCCGGGACTAGCGATACTTTCCAAGAGACCCAGTACTTC.

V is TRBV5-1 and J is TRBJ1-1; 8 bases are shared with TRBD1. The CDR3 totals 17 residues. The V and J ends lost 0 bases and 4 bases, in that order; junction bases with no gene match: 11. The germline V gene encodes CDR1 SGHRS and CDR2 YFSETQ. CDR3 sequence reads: CASSLALGQGDFTEAFF. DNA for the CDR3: TGCGCCAGCAGCTTGGCCCTAGGACAGGGTGACTTCACTGAAGCTTTCTTT.